Sequencing of this T cell receptor (beta chain) was carried out in a study of CD8 T cells in ankylosing spondylitis. Study outcomes and limitations: Seemingly distinctive of ankylosing spondylitis blood was a TCR beta motif formed by eight highly homologous variants. With a CD8+ phenotype, disease-linked clones were relatively rare in peripheral blood.

Molecular-barcoded quantitative 5'-RACE produced these TCR beta libraries. One entry per CDR3 protein results from TCRdb running MiXCR on the 5' RACE reads. The sample carries around 300,000 distinct CDR3 sequences, under 14% recorded once. This clonotype was seen at least ten times. No antigen is known for it. Trimming left V 6 bases short and J 7 bases short, with 24 bases between. Germline lookup yields CDR1 DFQATT and CDR2 SNEGSKA (reference sequence). This CDR3 has 15 amino acids. The material sequenced was blood, either unsorted or a sorted T cell fraction (not recorded which). The receptor was derived from a female donor with ankylosing spondylitis or in good health (not recorded which). The V gene is TRBV20-1, the J gene TRBJ1-1; a possible D gene is TRBD1 (6 bases). The CDR3 protein is CSATRKGVGISEAFF. As DNA, the CDR3 is TGCAGTGCCACTAGGAAGGGGGTCGGGATCAGTGAAGCTTTCTTT.